The 9 T cell receptor beta chains given below trace back to one sample, sequenced in a study of T cell responses to AZD1222 COVID-19 vaccine. TCRdb's table, derived via immunoSEQ multiplex PCR, lists solely in-frame clones and lacks some. The sample carries around 110,000 clones, 90% to 95% recorded once. The sequenced sample was peripheral blood, obtained on day 0 of AZD1222 vaccination. The source of these receptors is an adult in good health.

This chain uses TRBV27 with TRBJ2-7, with TRBD1 identical over 10 bases. The CDR3 covers 16 residues. V trimming: 5 bases; J trimming: 5 bases; junction bases outside the gene matches: 12. Germline V lookup: CDR1 MNHEY, CDR2 SMNVEV (reference sequence). Written as DNA, the CDR3 is TGTGCCAGCAGTCCCCTAGGGACAGGGGACAGGAACGAGCAGTACTTC. It specifies CASSPLGTGDRNEQYF.

The DNA for the CDR3 is TGTGCCAGCAGCCCGTACTATCGAAGCACAGATACGCAGTATTTT. This codes for CASSPYYRSTDTQYF. The genes are TRBV7-9 and TRBJ2-3; D gene uncertain. In germline, CDR1 is SEHNR, CDR2 FQNEAQ (reference sequence). This CDR3 spans 15 amino acids. V dropped 5 bases and J dropped 0 bases, with 12 bases sitting between them.

The V call is TRBV2, the J call TRBJ2-2; maybe TRBD2 (6 bases). CDR1 and CDR2 from the germline V gene are SNHLY and FYNNEI. There are 14 residues in the CDR3. Trimming took 6 bases from V and 5 from J, leaving 13 bases between them. CDR3 amino acids: CASRGLSGTGELFF. CDR3 nucleotides: TGTGCCAGCAGGGGACTTTCGGGGACCGGGGAGCTGTTTTTT.

The chain couples TRBV24-1 to TRBJ2-1; TRBD2 matches 7 bases. J lost 7 bases, V lost 7 bases, and 3 bases had no gene match. Germline-derived CDR1 and CDR2 are KGHDR and SFDVKD. The CDR3 extends over 12 amino acids. DNA of the CDR3: TGTGCCACCAGCCCCGGGGGGAATGAGCAGTTCTTC. It encodes CATSPGGNEQFF.

The chain has TRBV29-1 and TRBJ1-1, with no clear D. V was pared by 5 bases and J by 1 base, with 11 bases between. Germline V gene lookup returns CDR1 SQVTM and CDR2 ANQGSEA. CDR3 length: 13 amino acids. The CDR3 DNA reads TGCAGCGTTTTTTCAATCGGGAACACTGAAGCTTTCTTT. This sequence encodes CSVFSIGNTEAFF.

The chain combines TRBV5-1 with TRBJ2-3; 7 bases map to TRBD2. The CDR3 has 17 residues. Per the germline V gene, CDR1 is SGHRS and CDR2 is YFSETQ. V shed 0 bases and J 2 bases; nucleotides not matched to a gene: 9. The CDR3, as DNA: TGCGCCAGCAGCTTGGCCTCGAGCGGGGATTACACAGATACGCAGTATTTT. It specifies CASSLASSGDYTDTQYF.

The chain is built from TRBV28 and TRBJ1-5; D unclear. V lost 8 bases to trimming and J lost 6 bases, with 8 bases between them. CDR1 and CDR2 (germline): MDHEN, SYDVKM. The CDR3 length is 11 residues. Here the CDR3 DNA reads TGTGCCAGCGCCTTGGGTCAGCCCCAGCATTTT. It yields the protein CASALGQPQHF.

Written as DNA, the CDR3 is TGTGCCAGCAGCGGGGGAGCGGGAGGTGGGAATGAGCAGTTCTTC. It is translated as CASSGGAGGGNEQFF. The gene calls are TRBV5-6 and TRBJ2-1; 9 bases line up with TRBD2. After removal of 4 bases from V and 7 bases from J, the junction contained 9 bases not matched to a gene. This CDR3 contains 15 residues. Germline CDR1 reads SGHDT; CDR2 reads YYEEEE.

The genes are TRBV11-2 and TRBJ2-2; D is possibly TRBD2 (6 bases). The CDR3 loop spans 17 amino acids. Trimming removed 3 bases at V and 2 bases at J, with 16 bases between. CDR1 is SGHAT and CDR2 is FQNNGV in the germline V gene. CDR3 sequence (DNA): TGTGCCAGCAGCTTCTTCGGGAGAATGGGTAACACCGGGGAGCTGTTTTTT. It encodes CASSFFGRMGNTGELFF.